The 32 T cell receptor beta chains below all came from one sample that was sequenced in a study of blood T cells in healthy people across ages (dated by TCRdb to 2014 to 2015). The library relied on 5' RACE. Data came from an Illumina HiSeq 2500. A second roughly 6 to 12 cycle PCR used a sample-barcoded 5' primer and a J-beta primer mix. The public reads were run again by TCRdb, first through fastp at Q25 and then through MiXCR, and only productive beta chains were kept. Rows with one shared CDR3 protein collapse into an entry with the most common genes and DNA. The sample yields some 560,000 distinct CDR3 sequences; approximately 26% were counted once. The ten largest make up approximately 3.6% of the sample. These same data were also listed under a study on T cells of mothers and their children.

Material for sequencing was blood. The receptors originated from a boy younger than 10 in good health.

The V gene is TRBV5-5, the J gene TRBJ2-7; TRBD2 is a possible D gene (7 bases). Trimming pared 3 bases from V and 6 bases from J, leaving 16 bases between. The length of the CDR3 is 14 residues. Germline values: CDR1 SGHKS, CDR2 YYEKEE (reference sequence). The CDR3 sequence: CASSSRDTGGEQYF. For the CDR3, the DNA is TGTGCCAGCAGCTCCCGGGACACGGGAGGCGAGCAGTACTTC. The entire variable domain, with the rest obtained from reference TRBV5-5 and TRBJ2-7, is as follows: DAGVTQSPTHLIKTRGQQVTLRCSPISGHKSVSWYQQVLGQGPQFIFQYYEKEERGRGNFPDRFSARQFPNYSSELNVNALLLGDSALYLCASSSRDTGGEQYFGPGTRLTVT.

This clonotype has a handful of counts. J is TRBJ2-1 and V is TRBV6-1; 15 bases fit TRBD2. This CDR3 comprises 21 residues. Per the germline V gene, CDR1 is MNHNS and CDR2 is SASEGT. J lost 0 bases, V lost 5 bases, and 14 bases had no gene match. The CDR3 DNA sequence: TGTGCCAGCAGTACAGCCGCCAGGGGACTAGCGGGGGGCACCTCCTACAATGAGCAGTTCTTC. It specifies CASSTAARGLAGGTSYNEQFF.

V usage is TRBV6-6 and J usage is TRBJ1-3, with D unclear. Germline V lookup: CDR1 MNHNY, CDR2 SVGAGI (reference sequence). CDR3 length: 13 residues. The ends were cut back, 5 bases at V and 3 bases at J, with 8 bases in the middle. The CDR3 spells CASSTGNGNTIYF. The CDR3 DNA is TGTGCCAGCAGTACCGGGAATGGAAACACCATATATTTT.

CDR3 protein: CASSLWTTTDTQYF. The CDR3 bases are TGTGCCAGCAGCTTATGGACAACCACAGATACGCAGTATTTT. The chain couples TRBV7-9 to TRBJ2-3; possibly TRBD1 for D (5 bases). Trimming shortened V by 2 bases and J by 2 bases, and 8 bases separated the two germline ends. Germline V gene lookup returns CDR1 SEHNR and CDR2 FQNEAQ (reference sequence). The CDR3 has 14 residues.

This clonotype was observed a handful of times. The chain recombines TRBV5-1 with TRBJ2-5; 7 bases agree with TRBD2. V was clipped by 0 bases and J by 2 bases; unmatched bases: 7. The germline CDR1 and CDR2 sequences are SGHRS and YFSETQ. The CDR3 covers 16 residues. The CDR3 region is CASSLGPAGRQETQYF. In nucleotides, the CDR3 is TGCGCCAGCAGCTTGGGCCCAGCGGGAAGACAAGAGACCCAGTACTTC.

This clonotype was detected only a few times. The chain links TRBV11-3 to TRBJ2-1; TRBD2 matches 10 bases. J was trimmed by 3 bases and V by 5 bases; bases with no gene match: 10. Germline CDR1 reads SGHNT; CDR2 reads YENEEA. The CDR3 has 17 residues. CDR3 residues: CASSKNPSGGSYNEQFF. The CDR3 region has the DNA TGTGCCAGCAGCAAGAACCCTAGCGGGGGAAGCTACAATGAGCAGTTCTTC.

This clonotype has only a few counts. V gene TRBV5-1 combines with J gene TRBJ1-1; 7 nucleotides agree with TRBD1. Germline loops: CDR1 SGHRS, CDR2 YFSETQ. CDR3 length: 14 residues. The V gene end was trimmed by 4 bases and the J gene end by 1 base; junction bases not matched to a gene: 4. CDR3 residues: CASSGRQGNTEAFF. CDR3 sequence (DNA): TGCGCCAGCAGCGGGAGACAGGGGAACACTGAAGCTTTCTTT. The full variable domain, with the rest looked up from reference TRBV5-1 and TRBJ1-1, is KAGVTQTPRYLIKTRGQQVTLSCSPISGHRSVSWYQQTPGQGLQFLFEYFSETQRNKGNFPGRFSGRQFSNSRSEMNVSTLELGDSALYLCASSGRQGNTEAFFGQGTRLTVV.

This chain uses TRBV7-8 with TRBJ2-5; D not resolved. This CDR3 contains 14 residues. Germline V gene lookup returns CDR1 SGHVS and CDR2 FQNEAQ. V shed 5 bases and J shed 4 bases, with 14 bases lying between them. CDR3 sequence (DNA): TGTGCCAGCAGCCAAGTGACATTTCGAGAGACCCAGTACTTC. Its translation is CASSQVTFRETQYF.

This clonotype was observed at least ten times. This chain links TRBV25-1 with TRBJ1-1; tentatively, D is TRBD1 (6 bases). The CDR3 runs 12 residues. CDR1 is MGHDK and CDR2 is SYGVNS in the germline V gene. The germline V and J ends were trimmed by 8 bases and 4 bases, with 11 bases remaining between them. CDR3 in DNA: TGTGCCAGCTCCTGGGGGGCCACTGAAGCTTTCTTT. The encoded protein is CASSWGATEAFF.

In this sample, this clonotype turned up many times. The V call is TRBV18, the J call TRBJ2-2, with D possibly TRBD1 on 6 matching bases. With 4 bases removed from V and 5 bases from J, the gap between germline ends came to 17 bases. Germline V gene lookup returns CDR1 KGHSH and CDR2 LQKENI. The length of the CDR3 is 16 residues. CDR3 sequence: CASSLGQKSFTGELFF. The CDR3 bases are TGTGCCAGCTCACTCGGACAGAAGAGTTTTACCGGGGAGCTGTTTTTT.

This chain uses TRBV11-2 with TRBJ2-4; 9 bases match TRBD2. Germline CDR1 is SGHAT and CDR2 is FQNNGV. This CDR3 has 17 residues. The junction had 5 bases not matched to a gene; V was cut back by 0 bases and J by 2 bases. CDR3 protein: CASSLDVAGGTKNIQYF. Here the CDR3 DNA reads TGTGCCAGCAGCTTAGATGTGGCGGGGGGGACCAAAAACATTCAGTACTTC.

This clonotype was seen more than once but under ten times. V is TRBV20-1 and J is TRBJ2-5; D possibly corresponds to TRBD1 (5 bases). Trimming left V 7 bases short and J 2 bases short, with 8 bases between. The V gene's germline CDR1 is DFQATT and CDR2 SNEGSKA (reference sequence). The CDR3 length is 11 residues. CDR3 nucleotide sequence: TGCAGTGGGCAGGGTCAAGAGACCCAGTACTTC. It specifies CSGQGQETQYF.

The chain uses TRBV10-3 and TRBJ2-3; 11 bases match TRBD2. This CDR3 comprises 18 residues. The germline gives CDR1 ENHRY, CDR2 SYGVKD. Unmatched junction bases numbered 8, after V lost 3 bases and J lost 0 bases. CDR3 residues: CAISDGPGLAGSTDTQYF. The DNA for the CDR3 is TGTGCCATCAGTGACGGGCCCGGACTAGCGGGTAGCACAGATACGCAGTATTTT.

The J gene is TRBJ2-1, the V gene TRBV7-9; 7 bases align to TRBD1. V was pared by 5 bases and J by 3 bases, with 7 bases of the junction left unmatched. CDR1 and CDR2 from the germline V gene are SEHNR and FQNEAQ (reference sequence). The CDR3 extends over 15 amino acids. The CDR3 reads CASSTTGTVYNEQFF. The CDR3 nucleotides are TGTGCCAGCAGCACAACCGGGACAGTCTACAATGAGCAGTTCTTC.

This chain joins TRBV20-1 and TRBJ2-1; tentatively, D is TRBD2 (5 bases). Deletions cut 5 bases from V and 0 bases from J, with 14 bases between. The CDR3 is 15 residues long. Germline V gene sequence: CDR1 DFQATT, CDR2 SNEGSKA (reference sequence). The CDR3, as DNA: TGCAGTGCTGTTCCAGCGGTGAGCTCCTACAATGAGCAGTTCTTC. Encoded protein: CSAVPAVSSYNEQFF.

In this sample, this clonotype turned up a few times. V and J are TRBV5-1 and TRBJ2-5, with 10 bases matching TRBD2. The end of the DNA fits TRBJ2-7 better, so the J call may be wrong. The CDR3 is 16 residues long. Per the germline V gene, CDR1 is SGHRS and CDR2 is YFSETQ. CDR3: CASSLPSGGGTYEQYF. CDR3 in DNA: TGCGCCAGCAGCTTGCCTAGCGGGGGAGGGACCTACGAGCAGTACTTC.

V and J are TRBV7-2 and TRBJ2-7, with 10 bases that match TRBD1. Germline V gene data show CDR1 as SGHTA and CDR2 as FQGNSA. V gave up 5 bases and J gave up 2 bases; unmatched junction bases: 3. The CDR3 has 14 residues. The CDR3 sequence is CASSGQGGTYEQYF. As DNA, the CDR3 is TGTGCCAGCAGCGGACAGGGGGGAACCTACGAGCAGTACTTC. The variable domain in full, completed from reference TRBV7-2 and TRBJ2-7, reads GAGVSQSPSNKVTEKGKDVELRCDPISGHTALYWYRQSLGQGLEFLIYFQGNSAPDKSGLPSDRFSAERTGGSVSTLTIQRTQQEDSAVYLCASSGQGGTYEQYFGPGTRLTVT.

This clonotype occurred a few times. This chain joins TRBV18 and TRBJ2-5; 10 bases are a match to TRBD1. The germline V gene encodes CDR1 KGHSH and CDR2 LQKENI. V trimming: 1 base; J trimming: 7 bases; junction bases outside the gene matches: 6. The length of the CDR3 is 15 residues. The DNA for the CDR3 is TGTGCCAGCTCACCACAAAAGGACAGGGGGGCGACCCAGTACTTC. This sequence encodes CASSPQKDRGATQYF.

The CDR3 here is CASSSLGPASEQFF. The CDR3 coding sequence is TGTGCCAGCAGCTCCCTCGGACCAGCCAGTGAGCAGTTCTTC. The chain has TRBV7-9 and TRBJ2-1; unclear D gene. Germline-derived CDR1 and CDR2 are SEHNR and FQNEAQ (reference sequence). The germline V and J ends were trimmed by 4 bases and 9 bases, with 16 bases remaining between them. This CDR3 is 14 amino acids long.

This clonotype was observed a handful of times. The J gene is TRBJ1-1, the V gene TRBV12-3 or TRBV12-4; maybe TRBD1 (6 bases). V lost 1 base, J lost 1 base, and 10 bases lay in between. CDR3 length: 15 amino acids. The CDR3 spells CASSLGGGRNTEAFF. As DNA, the CDR3 is TGTGCCAGCAGTTTAGGTGGGGGGCGGAACACTGAAGCTTTCTTT.

A few counts support this clonotype. The J gene is TRBJ1-5, the V gene TRBV6-2 or TRBV6-3; no definite D call. This CDR3 comprises 17 residues. From germline, CDR1 is MNHEY and CDR2 SVGEGT. V lost 6 bases and J 1 base, leaving 19 bases between the germline ends. The CDR3: CASRRLNVGLSNQPQHF. Here the CDR3 DNA reads TGTGCCAGCAGGAGATTAAACGTTGGACTCAGCAATCAGCCCCAGCATTTT.

This clonotype was observed a handful of times. The gene calls are TRBV5-5 and TRBJ2-4; TRBD2 aligns across 7 bases. Germline CDR1 SGHKS, CDR2 YYEKEE (reference sequence). The V gene end was trimmed by 2 bases and the J gene end by 8 bases; junction bases not matched to a gene: 16. This CDR3 has 17 residues. The CDR3 DNA is TGTGCCAGCAGCTTACTGTCGCGGGAGAAGGGTGTATACATTCAGTACTTC. It codes for CASSLLSREKGVYIQYF.

V is TRBV5-1 and J is TRBJ2-5; no firm D call. In germline, CDR1 is SGHRS, CDR2 YFSETQ. The length of the CDR3 is 13 residues. V lost 7 bases, J lost 2 bases, and 12 bases lay in between. CDR3 in amino acids: CASRAGRQETQYF. The CDR3 DNA reads as TGCGCCAGCCGCGCCGGCCGGCAAGAGACCCAGTACTTC.

This sequence joins TRBV27 and TRBJ1-1, with TRBD1 matching 9 bases. Trimming at V came to 3 bases and at J to 6 bases, leaving 26 bases not matched to a gene. The CDR3 length is 21 residues. Germline CDR1 and CDR2: MNHEY and SMNVEV (reference sequence). The DNA of the CDR3 is TGTGCCAGCAGTTTCACCAACCCCCGGGACAGGGAACAGGCGGGAAGGGCTGAAGCTTTCTTT. This encodes CASSFTNPRDREQAGRAEAFF.

The CDR3 nucleotides read TGCAGCTCCGCCGGGACAGGGAATGAGGGCACAGATACGCAGTATTTT. Protein sequence: CSSAGTGNEGTDTQYF. The chain carries TRBV29-1 and TRBJ2-3; TRBD1 agrees at 9 bases. Trimming cost V 8 bases and J 1 base; bases outside gene matches: 13. Per the germline V gene, CDR1 is SQVTM and CDR2 is ANQGSEA. The CDR3 runs to 16 residues.

V and J are TRBV15 and TRBJ2-4; D is unresolved. The V and J ends lost 0 bases and 3 bases respectively, with 12 bases between them. Per the germline V gene, CDR1 is LNHNV and CDR2 is YYDKDF (reference sequence). CDR3 length: 16 residues. In nucleotides, the CDR3 is TGTGCCACCAGCAGAGATGGCGGATTGGACAAAAACATTCAGTACTTC. It translates to CATSRDGGLDKNIQYF.

The chain links TRBV4-1 to TRBJ2-7; 7 bases fit TRBD2. Unmatched junction bases numbered 17, after V lost 2 bases and J lost 7 bases. CDR1 MGHRA and CDR2 YSYEKL come from the germline V gene. The CDR3 is made up of 17 amino acids. The DNA for the CDR3 is TGCGCCAGCAGCCAACGCCGTACGATTGGTGCCGGGGGGGAGCAGTACTTC. Protein product: CASSQRRTIGAGGEQYF.

The rearrangement joins TRBV20-1 to TRBJ2-3, with 8 bases aligning to TRBD2. V was clipped by 2 bases and J by 6 bases; unmatched bases: 4. The CDR3 covers 13 residues. The germline CDR1 and CDR2 sequences are DFQATT and SNEGSKA (reference sequence). The CDR3 sequence is CSARNPGGDTQYF. CDR3 sequence (DNA): TGCAGTGCTAGAAACCCGGGAGGGGATACGCAGTATTTT.

The genes are TRBV5-1 and TRBJ2-5, with TRBD2 matching over 10 bases. The trim removed 7 bases at V and 4 bases at J, leaving 13 bases unmatched. Germline lookup yields CDR1 SGHRS and CDR2 YFSETQ. The CDR3 covers 16 residues. CDR3 in DNA: TGCGCCAGCTCCCTAGCGGGAGAAGCAAGGGGAGAGACCCAGTACTTC. Translated, it gives CASSLAGEARGETQYF.

This clonotype has a handful of counts. The chain links TRBV4-3 to TRBJ2-2; 8 nucleotides match TRBD2. The trim removed 0 bases at V and 4 bases at J, leaving 13 bases unmatched. Germline lookup yields CDR1 LGHNA and CDR2 YSLEER. The CDR3 has 19 amino acids. The CDR3 spells CASSQDCEGGRPSTGELFF. DNA of the CDR3: TGCGCCAGCAGCCAAGATTGTGAGGGCGGGAGGCCGAGCACCGGGGAGCTGTTTTTT.

The chain carries TRBV6-5 and TRBJ1-5; TRBD1 matches 10 bases. The CDR3 runs to 15 residues. The germline V gene encodes CDR1 MNHEY and CDR2 SVGAGI. J lost 5 bases, V lost 2 bases, and 3 bases had no gene match. Written as DNA, the CDR3 is TGTGCCAGCAGTTACGCGACAGGGGGCGATCAGCCCCAGCATTTT. As protein: CASSYATGGDQPQHF.

This clonotype was counted between two and nine times. J is TRBJ2-5 and V is TRBV29-1, with TRBD2 matching over 7 bases. Germline V gene lookup returns CDR1 SQVTM and CDR2 ANQGSEA. V gave up 0 bases and J gave up 5 bases; unmatched junction bases: 6. The CDR3 covers 14 residues. As DNA, the CDR3 is TGCAGCGTTGAAGATGGGAGGGGCGAGGAGACCCAGTACTTC. Translation gives CSVEDGRGEETQYF.